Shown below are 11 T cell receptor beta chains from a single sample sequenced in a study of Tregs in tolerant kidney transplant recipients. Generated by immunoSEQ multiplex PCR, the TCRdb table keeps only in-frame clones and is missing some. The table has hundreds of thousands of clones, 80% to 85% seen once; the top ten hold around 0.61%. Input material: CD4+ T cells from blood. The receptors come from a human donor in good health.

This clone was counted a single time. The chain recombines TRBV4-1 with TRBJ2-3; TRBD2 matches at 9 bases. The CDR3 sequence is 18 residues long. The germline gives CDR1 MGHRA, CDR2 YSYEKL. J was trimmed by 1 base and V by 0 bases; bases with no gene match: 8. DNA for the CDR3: TGCGCCAGCAGCCAAGAGTTCGGGGCGGGGGGGCGCACAGATACGCAGTATTTT. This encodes CASSQEFGAGGRTDTQYF.

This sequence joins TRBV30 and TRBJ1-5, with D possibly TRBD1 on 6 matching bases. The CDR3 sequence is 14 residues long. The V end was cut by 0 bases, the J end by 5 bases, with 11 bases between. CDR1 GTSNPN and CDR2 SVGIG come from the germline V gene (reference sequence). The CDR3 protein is CAWSVRGDHQPQHF. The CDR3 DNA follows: TGTGCCTGGAGTGTAAGGGGGGACCATCAGCCCCAGCATTTT.

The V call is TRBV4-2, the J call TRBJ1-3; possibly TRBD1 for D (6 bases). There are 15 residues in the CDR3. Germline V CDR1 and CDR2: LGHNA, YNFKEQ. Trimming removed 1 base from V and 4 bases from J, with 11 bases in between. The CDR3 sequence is CASSQGPGAGNTIYF. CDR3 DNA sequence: TGTGCCAGCAGCCAAGGACCAGGGGCGGGAAACACCATATATTTT.

This CDR3 is CASSPASRPGYTF. The CDR3 bases are TGTGCCAGCTCACCAGCGTCCCGCCCCGGCTACACCTTC. The chain links TRBV18 to TRBJ1-2; D gene uncertain. The CDR3 loop spans 13 amino acids. CDR1 and CDR2 from the germline V gene are KGHSH and LQKENI. The V and J ends lost 2 bases and 8 bases respectively, with 12 bases between them.

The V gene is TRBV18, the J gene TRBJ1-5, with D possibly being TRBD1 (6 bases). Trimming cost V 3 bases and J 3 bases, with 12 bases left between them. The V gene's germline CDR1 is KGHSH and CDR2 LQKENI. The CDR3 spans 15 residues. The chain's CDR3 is CASSPQGRDNQPQHF. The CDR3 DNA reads TGTGCCAGCTCACCTCAGGGGAGGGACAATCAGCCCCAGCATTTT.

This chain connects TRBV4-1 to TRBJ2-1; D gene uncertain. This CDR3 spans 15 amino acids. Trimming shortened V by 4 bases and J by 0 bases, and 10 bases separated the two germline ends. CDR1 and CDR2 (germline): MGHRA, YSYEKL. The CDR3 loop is CASSLAGTSYNEQFF. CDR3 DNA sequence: TGCGCCAGCAGCCTCGCCGGTACCTCCTACAATGAGCAGTTCTTC.

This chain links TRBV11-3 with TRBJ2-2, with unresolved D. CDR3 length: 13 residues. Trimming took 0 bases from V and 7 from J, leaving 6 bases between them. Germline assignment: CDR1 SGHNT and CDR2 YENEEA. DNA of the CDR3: TGTGCCAGCAGCTTAGATATCAGCGGGGAGCTGTTTTTT. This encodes CASSLDISGELFF.

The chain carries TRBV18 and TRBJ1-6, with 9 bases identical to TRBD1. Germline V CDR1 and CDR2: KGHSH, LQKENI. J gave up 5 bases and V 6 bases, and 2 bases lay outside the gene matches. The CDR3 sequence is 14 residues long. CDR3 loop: CASSRTGDNSPLHF. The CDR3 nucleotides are TGTGCCAGCTCTCGGACAGGGGATAATTCACCCCTCCACTTT.

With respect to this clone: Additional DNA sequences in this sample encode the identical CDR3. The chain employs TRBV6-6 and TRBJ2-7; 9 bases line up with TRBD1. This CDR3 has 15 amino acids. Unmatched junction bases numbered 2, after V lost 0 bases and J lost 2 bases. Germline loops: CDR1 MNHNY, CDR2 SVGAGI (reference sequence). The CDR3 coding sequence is TGTGCCAGCAGTTACTCGGGACAGGGCCCCTACGAGCAGTACTTC. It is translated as CASSYSGQGPYEQYF.

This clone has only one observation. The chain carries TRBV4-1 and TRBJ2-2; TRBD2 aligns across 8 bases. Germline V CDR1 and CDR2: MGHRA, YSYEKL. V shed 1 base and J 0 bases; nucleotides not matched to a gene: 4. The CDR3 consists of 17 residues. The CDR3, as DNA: TGCGCCAGCAGCCAAGTGGGCGGGGGGTCGAACACCGGGGAGCTGTTTTTT. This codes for CASSQVGGGSNTGELFF.

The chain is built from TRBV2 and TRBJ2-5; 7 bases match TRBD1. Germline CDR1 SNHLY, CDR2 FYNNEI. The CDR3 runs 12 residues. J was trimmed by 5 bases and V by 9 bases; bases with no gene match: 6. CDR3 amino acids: CASNFRGETQYF. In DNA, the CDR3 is TGTGCCAGTAATTTCAGGGGGGAGACCCAGTACTTC. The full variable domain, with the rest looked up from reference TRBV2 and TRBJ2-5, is EPEVTQTPSHQVTQMGQEVILRCVPISNHLYFYWYRQILGQKVEFLVSFYNNEISEKSEIFDDQFSVERPDGSNFTLKIRSTKLEDSAMYFCASNFRGETQYFGPGTRLLVL.